This T cell receptor beta chain was sequenced during a study of T-cell reconstitution after alpha-beta-depleted transplantation in children. The CDR3 extends over 14 amino acids. Per the germline V gene, CDR1 is KGHSH and CDR2 is LQKENI. Trimming stripped 4 bases from V and 6 bases from J, with 16 bases between. TCRbeta library construction was performed incorporating unique molecular identifiers. MiXCR, run by TCRdb on the PCR reads, gives a single entry per CDR3 protein. The sample has some 500,000 distinct CDR3 sequences; 15% to 20% are singletons. Sequencing was performed on PBMCs from the stem cell graft donor, taken from the stem cell graft. The sequence came from a human donor who donated a stem cell graft to a child with acute lymphoblastic leukemia. The rearrangement links TRBV18 to TRBJ2-7; D tentatively fits TRBD1 or TRBD2 (5 bases each). In DNA form, the CDR3 reads TGTGCCAGCTCACAACTCTCGACTACAGGCGAGCAGTACTTC. This sequence encodes CASSQLSTTGEQYF.